This record concerns one TCR beta chain sequence. A single record per CDR3 protein comes from TCRdb applying MiXCR to the RT-PCR reads. The sample has around 700,000 distinct CDR3 sequences, 13% to 15% seen once. The CDR3 length is 12 residues. V dropped 3 bases and J dropped 10 bases, with 10 bases sitting between them. CDR1 is MRHNA, CDR2 SNTAGT, per germline. The specimen was memory CD4+ T cells from blood. This clonotype was obtained from a female donor in good health, serving as a healthy control. The rearrangement joins TRBV6-4 to TRBJ2-1; D may be TRBD2 (6 bases). The CDR3 sequence is CASSDSGPEQFF. As DNA, the CDR3 is TGTGCCAGCAGTGATAGCGGTCCAGAGCAGTTCTTC.